This T cell receptor beta chain was captured by sequencing in a study of T cell responses to AZD1222 COVID-19 vaccine. With regard to this clone: What it binds is unknown.

The CDR3 has 16 residues. Unmatched junction bases numbered 11, after V lost 1 base and J lost 8 bases. Germline assignment: CDR1 SGHNT and CDR2 YENEEA. The study's findings and limits: Samples come after the peak T cell response, not at day 14. Clonal diversity may have been underestimated, and the donors were mostly white British, with more females than males. Baseline seropositivity characterized only a handful of AZD1222 recipients.

Here immunoSEQ multiplex PCR was the method, and the copy in TCRdb shows in-frame clones only, minus some. The table includes under 90,000 clones, 83% detected once. This sequence was found in an adult who received the AZD1222 COVID-19 vaccine. This specimen consisted of peripheral blood, obtained 28 days after the second AZD1222 dose. The genes are TRBV11-3 and TRBJ2-1; the match to TRBD2 covers 7 bases. The CDR3 here is CASSLGWRERFDEQFF. For the CDR3, the DNA is TGTGCCAGCAGCTTAGGTTGGCGGGAGCGTTTCGATGAGCAGTTCTTC.